This T cell receptor beta chain was found in a study of cytomegalovirus exposure and HLA in healthy donors. The study, taken as a whole, reports: A later analysis revealed that TCR association rates differed between HLA loci, peaking at DRB1 and bottoming out at HLA-C. At a 0.05 false discovery rate, a later analysis found approximately 17,000 TCR beta sequences to be associated with HLA alleles. According to a later analysis, most TCR beta chains associated with CMV appeared HLA-restricted.

Amplification used 60 Vbeta primers and 13 Jbeta primers. TCRdb keeps only in-frame clones here, not all; method: immunoSEQ multiplex PCR. The top ten hold roughly 8.3% of the sample, which has around 100,000 clones, over 60% seen once. The count of this clone is one. Its matching antigen is unknown. This CDR3 is built from 15 residues. CDR1 is SGHAT, CDR2 FQNNGV, per germline. The V gene end was trimmed by 3 bases and the J gene end by 3 bases; junction bases not matched to a gene: 8. Source material: PBMCs. This clonotype was sampled from a man aged 18 to 30 in good health and CMV-seropositive. J is TRBJ2-7 and V is TRBV11-2, with 7 bases identical to TRBD2. CDR3 in amino acids: CASSFTNRGVYEQYV. CDR3 DNA: TGTGCCAGCAGCTTTACGAATCGGGGGGTCTACGAGCAGTACGTC.